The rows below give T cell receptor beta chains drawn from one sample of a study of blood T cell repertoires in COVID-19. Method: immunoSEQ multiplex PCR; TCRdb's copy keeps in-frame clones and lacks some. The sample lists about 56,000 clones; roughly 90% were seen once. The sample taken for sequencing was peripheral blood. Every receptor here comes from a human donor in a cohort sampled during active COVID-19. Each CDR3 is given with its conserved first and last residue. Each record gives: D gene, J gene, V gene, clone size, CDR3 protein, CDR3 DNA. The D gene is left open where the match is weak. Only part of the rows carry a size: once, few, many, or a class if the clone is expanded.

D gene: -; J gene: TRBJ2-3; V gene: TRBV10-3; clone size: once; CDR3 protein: CAISPRVSTSTDTQYF; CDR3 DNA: TGTGCCATCAGCCCCAGGGTGAGCACTAGCACAGATACGCAGTATTTT
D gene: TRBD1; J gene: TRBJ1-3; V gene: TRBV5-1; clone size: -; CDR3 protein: CASRPTAGTGLSGNTIYF; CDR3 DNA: TGCGCCAGCAGACCCACGGCCGGGACAGGTCTCTCTGGAAACACCATATATTTT
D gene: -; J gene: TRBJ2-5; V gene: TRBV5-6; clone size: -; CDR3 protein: CASSLRGQETQYF; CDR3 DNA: TGTGCCAGCAGCTTGCGGGGCCAAGAGACCCAGTACTTC
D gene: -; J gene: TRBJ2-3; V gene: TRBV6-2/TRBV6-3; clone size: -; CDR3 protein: CASSSTVPTDTQYF; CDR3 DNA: TGTGCCAGCAGTTCGACTGTGCCCACAGATACGCAGTATTTT
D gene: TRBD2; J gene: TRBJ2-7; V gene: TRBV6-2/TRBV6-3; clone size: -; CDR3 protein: CASSYGLDIYEQYF; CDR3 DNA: TGTGCCAGCAGTTACGGACTAGATATCTACGAGCAGTACTTC
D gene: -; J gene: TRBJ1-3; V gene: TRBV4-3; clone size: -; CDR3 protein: CASSQDWTSGNTIYF; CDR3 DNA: TGCGCCAGCAGCCAAGATTGGACATCGGGAAACACCATATATTTT
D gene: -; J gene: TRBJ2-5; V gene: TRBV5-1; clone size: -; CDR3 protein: CASSPGGGGPAVGETQYF; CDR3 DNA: TGCGCCAGCAGCCCCGGTGGAGGGGGCCCGGCCGTGGGGGAGACCCAGTACTTC
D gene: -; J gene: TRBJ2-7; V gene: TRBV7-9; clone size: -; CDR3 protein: CASSFGAGALYEQYF; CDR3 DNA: TGTGCCAGCAGCTTCGGTGCAGGGGCCCTCTACGAGCAGTACTTC
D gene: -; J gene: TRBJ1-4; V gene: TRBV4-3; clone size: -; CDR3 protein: CASSRGTNEKLFF; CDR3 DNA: TGCGCCAGCAGTAGGGGGACTAATGAAAAACTGTTTTTT
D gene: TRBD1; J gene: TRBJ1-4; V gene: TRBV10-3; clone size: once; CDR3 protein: CAVYRGVGEKLFF; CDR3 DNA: TGTGCCGTATACAGGGGCGTAGGTGAAAAACTGTTTTTT
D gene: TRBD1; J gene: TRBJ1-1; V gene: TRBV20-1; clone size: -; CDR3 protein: CSASFKGARTEAFF; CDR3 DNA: TGCAGTGCTAGTTTCAAGGGGGCGCGGACTGAAGCTTTCTTT
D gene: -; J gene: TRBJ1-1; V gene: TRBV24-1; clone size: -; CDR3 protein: CATSDPRGGCEAFF; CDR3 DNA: TGTGCCACCAGTGATCCCCGTGGGGGCTGTGAAGCTTTCTTT
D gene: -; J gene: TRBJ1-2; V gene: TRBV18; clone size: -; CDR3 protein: CASSPYDQDGYTF; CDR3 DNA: TGTGCCAGCTCACCATACGACCAGGATGGCTACACCTTC
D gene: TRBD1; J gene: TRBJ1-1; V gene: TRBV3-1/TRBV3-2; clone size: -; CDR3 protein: CASSPLGTVTNTEAFF; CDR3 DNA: TGTGCCAGCAGCCCTCTAGGGACAGTTACGAACACTGAAGCTTTCTTT
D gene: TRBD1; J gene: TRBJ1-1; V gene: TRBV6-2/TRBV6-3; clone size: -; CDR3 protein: CASSQQGAGNTEAFF; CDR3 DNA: TGTGCCAGCAGTCAACAGGGGGCGGGAAACACTGAAGCTTTCTTT
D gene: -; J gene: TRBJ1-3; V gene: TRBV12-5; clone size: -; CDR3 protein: CASGFLTGGNTIYF; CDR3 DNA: TGTGCTAGTGGTTTCCTTACAGGAGGAAACACCATATATTTT
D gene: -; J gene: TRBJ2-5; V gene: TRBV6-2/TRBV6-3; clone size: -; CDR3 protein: CASSYGAQETQYF; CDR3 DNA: TGTGCCAGCAGTTACGGAGCCCAAGAGACCCAGTACTTC
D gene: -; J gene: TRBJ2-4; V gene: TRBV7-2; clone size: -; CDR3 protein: CASSLGGGSQYIQYF; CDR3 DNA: TGTGCCAGCAGCTTAGGTGGCGGGTCACAATACATTCAGTACTTC
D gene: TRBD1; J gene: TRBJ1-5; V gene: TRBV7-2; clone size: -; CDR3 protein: CASSPGTGSQPQHF; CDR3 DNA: TGTGCCAGCAGCCCAGGGACAGGGAGTCAGCCCCAGCATTTT
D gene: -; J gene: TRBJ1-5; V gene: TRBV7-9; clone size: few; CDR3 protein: CASTVGDDQPQHF; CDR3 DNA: TGTGCCAGCACCGTAGGAGATGATCAGCCCCAGCATTTT
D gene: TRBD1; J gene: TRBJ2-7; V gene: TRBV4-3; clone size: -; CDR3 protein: CASSPGQGAIHEQYF; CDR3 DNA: TGCGCCAGCAGCCCCGGACAGGGGGCAATCCACGAGCAGTACTTC
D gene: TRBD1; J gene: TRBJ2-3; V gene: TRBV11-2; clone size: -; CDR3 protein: CASSLGQGAGTDTQYF; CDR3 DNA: TGTGCCAGCAGCTTAGGTCAGGGGGCTGGCACAGATACGCAGTATTTT
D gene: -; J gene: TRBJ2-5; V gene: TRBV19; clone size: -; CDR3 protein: CASSIDLQEGETQYF; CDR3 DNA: TGTGCCAGTAGTATAGATCTCCAGGAGGGGGAGACCCAGTACTTC
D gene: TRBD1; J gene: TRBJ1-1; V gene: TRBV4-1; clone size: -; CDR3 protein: CASSLMIGGGTEAFF; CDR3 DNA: TGCGCCAGCAGCCTAATGATAGGGGGCGGAACTGAAGCTTTCTTT
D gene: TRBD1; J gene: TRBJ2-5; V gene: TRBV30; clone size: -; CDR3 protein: CASHTGGQETQYF; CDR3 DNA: TGTGCCTCCCATACAGGGGGCCAAGAGACCCAGTACTTC
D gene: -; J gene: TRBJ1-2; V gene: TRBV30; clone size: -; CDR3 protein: CAWISGALTSNYGYTF; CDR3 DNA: TGTGCCTGGATTTCTGGGGCGCTCACCAGCAACTATGGCTACACCTTC
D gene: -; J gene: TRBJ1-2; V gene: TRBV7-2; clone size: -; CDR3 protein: CASSLVSGGRVYGYTF; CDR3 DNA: TGTGCCAGCAGCTTAGTCTCGGGGGGCAGGGTCTATGGCTACACCTTC
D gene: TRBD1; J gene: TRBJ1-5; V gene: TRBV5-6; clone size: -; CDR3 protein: CASSRTGDSQPQHF; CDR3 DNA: TGTGCCAGCAGCAGGACAGGCGACAGTCAGCCCCAGCATTTT
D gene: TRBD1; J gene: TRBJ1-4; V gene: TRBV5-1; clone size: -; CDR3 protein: CASSLGQGDEKLFF; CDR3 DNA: TGCGCCAGCAGCCTGGGACAGGGGGATGAAAAACTGTTTTTT
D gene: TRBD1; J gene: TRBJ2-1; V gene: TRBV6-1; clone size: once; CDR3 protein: CASSEDRVRNEQFF; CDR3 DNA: TGTGCCAGCAGCGAGGACAGGGTGAGGAATGAGCAGTTCTTC
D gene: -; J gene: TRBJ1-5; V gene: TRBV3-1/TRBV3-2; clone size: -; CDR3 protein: CASSQRDSNQPQHF; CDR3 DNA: TGTGCCAGCAGCCAGAGAGATAGCAATCAGCCCCAGCATTTT
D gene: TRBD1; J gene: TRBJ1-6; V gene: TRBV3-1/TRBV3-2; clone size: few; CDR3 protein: CASSQEGQGTNSPLHF; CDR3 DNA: TGTGCCAGCAGCCAAGAGGGACAGGGAACAAATTCACCCCTCCACTTT
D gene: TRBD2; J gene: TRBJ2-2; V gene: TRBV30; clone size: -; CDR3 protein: CACLSGGVPTGELFF; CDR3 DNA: TGTGCCTGCTTAAGCGGGGGGGTGCCAACCGGGGAGCTGTTTTTT
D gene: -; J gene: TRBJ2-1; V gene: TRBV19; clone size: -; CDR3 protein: CASSTVPGLSGYNEQFF; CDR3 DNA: TGTGCCAGTAGTACAGTACCGGGACTTTCCGGCTACAATGAGCAGTTCTTC
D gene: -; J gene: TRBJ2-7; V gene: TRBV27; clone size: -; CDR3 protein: CASSPEGGAYEQYF; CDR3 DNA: TGTGCCAGCAGCCCCGAGGGTGGCGCCTACGAGCAGTACTTC
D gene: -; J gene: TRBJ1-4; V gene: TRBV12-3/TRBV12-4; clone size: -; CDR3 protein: CASSLQGRKLFF; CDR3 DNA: TGTGCCAGCAGTTTACAGGGGCGAAAACTGTTTTTT
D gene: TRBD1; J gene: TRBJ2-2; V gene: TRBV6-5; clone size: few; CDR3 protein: CASSYWDRAVAGELFF; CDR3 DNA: TGTGCCAGCAGTTACTGGGACAGGGCGGTGGCCGGGGAGCTGTTTTTT
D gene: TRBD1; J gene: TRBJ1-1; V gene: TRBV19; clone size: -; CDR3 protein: CASSIRQGGRGTEAFF; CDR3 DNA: TGTGCCAGTAGTATCCGACAGGGGGGTAGGGGGACTGAAGCTTTCTTT
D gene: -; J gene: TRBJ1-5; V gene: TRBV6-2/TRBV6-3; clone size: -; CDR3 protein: CASSYVSGDQPQHF; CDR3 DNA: TGTGCCAGCAGTTACGTGTCAGGGGATCAGCCCCAGCATTTT
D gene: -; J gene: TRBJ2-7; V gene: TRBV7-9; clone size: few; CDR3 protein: CASSAGYRSYEQYF; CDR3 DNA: TGTGCCAGCAGCGCAGGGTATCGCTCCTACGAGCAGTACTTC
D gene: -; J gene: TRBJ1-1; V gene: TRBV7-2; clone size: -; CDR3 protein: CASSLGPVNTEAFF; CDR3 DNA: TGTGCCAGCAGCTTAGGGCCAGTGAACACTGAAGCTTTCTTT
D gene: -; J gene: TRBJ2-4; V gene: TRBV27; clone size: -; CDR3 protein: CASSLEGGGNIQYF; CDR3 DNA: TGTGCCAGCAGTTTAGAGGGGGGGGGAAACATTCAGTACTTC
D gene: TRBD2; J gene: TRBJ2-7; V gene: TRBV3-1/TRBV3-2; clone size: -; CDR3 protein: CASSRTSGGSSYEQYF; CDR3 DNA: TGTGCCAGCAGCCGAACTAGCGGGGGGTCGTCCTACGAGCAGTACTTC
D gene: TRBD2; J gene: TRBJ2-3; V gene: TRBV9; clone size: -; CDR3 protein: CASSVGLAGGGTQYF; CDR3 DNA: TGTGCCAGCAGCGTAGGACTAGCGGGGGGAGGTACGCAGTATTTT
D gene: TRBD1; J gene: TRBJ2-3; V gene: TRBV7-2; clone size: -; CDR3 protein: CASSRTGQGTDTQYF; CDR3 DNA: TGTGCCAGCAGCCGGACGGGACAGGGCACAGATACGCAGTATTTT